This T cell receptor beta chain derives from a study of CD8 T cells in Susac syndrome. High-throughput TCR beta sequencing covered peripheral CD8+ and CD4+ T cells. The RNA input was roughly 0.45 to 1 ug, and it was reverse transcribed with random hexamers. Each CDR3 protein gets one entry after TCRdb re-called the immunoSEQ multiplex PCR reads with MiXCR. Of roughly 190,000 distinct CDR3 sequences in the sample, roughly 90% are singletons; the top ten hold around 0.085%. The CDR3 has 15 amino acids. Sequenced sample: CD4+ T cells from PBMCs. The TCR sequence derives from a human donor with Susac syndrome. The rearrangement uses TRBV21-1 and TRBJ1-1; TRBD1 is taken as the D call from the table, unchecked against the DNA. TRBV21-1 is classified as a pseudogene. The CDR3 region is CASSKGQTMNTEAFF. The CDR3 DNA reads TGTGCCAGCAGCAAAGGACAGACAATGAACACTGAAGCTTTCTTT.